This T cell receptor (beta chain) was recorded in a study of cytomegalovirus exposure and HLA in healthy donors. About this clone itself: Its antigen is undetermined.

Regarding the study as a whole: Researchers had no immune exposure information except CMV serostatus available. Segments of the TCR beta V type were, in most cases, productive about 87% or about 30% of the time in an earlier analysis.

The primer mix had 60 Vbeta and 13 Jbeta primers. Profiled with immunoSEQ multiplex PCR; TCRdb holds only in-frame clones, not every one. This sample contains tens of thousands of clones. The CDR3 consists of 13 residues. The J segment lost 8 bases and the V segment lost 5 bases, leaving 5 bases of the junction unmatched. Germline CDR1 and CDR2: SEHNR and FQNEAQ (reference sequence). The study sampled nominally healthy donors, though unrecorded immune exposures were likely. The sample was PBMCs. The V and J genes are TRBV7-9 and TRBJ1-4; 7 bases match TRBD1. This TCR was recovered from a man in his fifties or sixties in good health and CMV-seropositive. The CDR3 coding sequence is TGTGCCAGCAGCCCAGGGGGTCGGGAAAAACTGTTTTTT. The encoded protein is CASSPGGREKLFF. Full variable domain (remainder filled in from reference TRBV7-9 and TRBJ1-4): DTGVSQNPRHKITKRGQNVTFRCDPISEHNRLYWYRQTLGQGPEFLTYFQNEAQLEKSRLLSDRFSAERPKGSFSTLEIQRTEQGDSAMYLCASSPGGREKLFFGSGTQLSVL.